One and the same sample provided the 9 T cell receptor beta chains below, sequenced in a study of T-cell memory formation after mild COVID-19. TCRdb ran MiXCR on the 5' RACE reads and lists one entry per CDR3 protein. This table holds tens of thousands of distinct CDR3 sequences, about a tenth found once. Material for sequencing was PBMCs or a T cell subset sorted from them (not recorded which). The receptors originated from an adult woman who had mild COVID-19 (a few samples of this study predate the infection). Cell type and time point are not known.

This chain joins TRBV2 and TRBJ2-1; 13 bases are shared with TRBD2. The CDR3 runs to 18 residues. Germline assignment: CDR1 SNHLY and CDR2 FYNNEI. Trimming took 3 bases from V and 0 from J; bases not matched to a gene: 5. CDR3 sequence (DNA): TGTGCCAGCAGTGACGGACTAGCGGGAGCTCTCTCCTACAATGAGCAGTTCTTC. Amino acids: CASSDGLAGALSYNEQFF.

This clonotype was seen a few times. The V and J genes are TRBV15 and TRBJ2-5; D is uncertain. Between the trimmed V and J ends, which lost 0 bases and 5 bases, there was a span of 10 bases. The CDR3 has 14 residues. Germline CDR1 and CDR2: LNHNV and YYDKDF (reference sequence). The DNA of the CDR3 is TGTGCCACCAGCAGAGATCCGGGCCCCGAGACCCAGTACTTC. This encodes CATSRDPGPETQYF. The whole variable domain, filled in from reference TRBV15 and TRBJ2-5, reads DAMVIQNPRYQVTQFGKPVTLSCSQTLNHNVMYWYQQKSSQAPKLLFHYYDKDFNNEADTPDNFQSRRPNTSFCFLDIRSPGLGDTAMYLCATSRDPGPETQYFGPGTRLLVL.

The gene calls are TRBV9 and TRBJ2-5; TRBD2 aligns across 8 bases. The CDR3 sequence is 16 residues long. From germline, CDR1 is SGDLS and CDR2 YYNGEE. V shed 0 bases, J shed 1 base, and the junction held 5 bases outside the gene matches. CDR3 sequence: CASSVAAGGFQETQYF. CDR3 nucleotides: TGTGCCAGCAGCGTAGCTGCGGGGGGTTTCCAAGAGACCCAGTACTTC.

This clonotype was observed a few times. J is TRBJ1-2 and V is TRBV20-1; 8 bases are shared with TRBD1. Germline V gene sequence: CDR1 DFQATT, CDR2 SNEGSKA (reference sequence). Trimming cost V 5 bases and J 5 bases; bases outside gene matches: 4. The CDR3 length is 12 residues. The CDR3 spells CSALDRDYGYTF. The CDR3 DNA follows: TGCAGTGCTTTGGACAGGGATTATGGCTACACCTTC.

This clonotype was detected many times. J is TRBJ1-2 and V is TRBV5-1, with 7 positions matching TRBD1. The CDR3 is made up of 12 amino acids. Germline V gene data show CDR1 as SGHRS and CDR2 as YFSETQ. V lost 0 bases, J lost 13 bases, and 6 bases stayed unmatched. The CDR3 sequence is CASSLETGQGTF. The CDR3 DNA follows: TGCGCCAGCAGCTTGGAGACAGGGCAAGGCACCTTC.

This clonotype turned up a few times. The chain is built from TRBV7-2 and TRBJ1-1; maybe TRBD1 (5 bases). The V gene lost 5 bases and the J gene lost 6 bases, with 19 bases spanning the gap. CDR1 is SGHTA and CDR2 is FQGNSA in the germline V gene. The CDR3 has 15 residues. The CDR3, as DNA: TGTGCCAGCAGCCAGCTGGGGGGTGGTTACTCTGAAGCTTTCTTT. Protein sequence: CASSQLGGGYSEAFF.

This clonotype has only a few counts. This chain links TRBV7-2 with TRBJ2-1, with a possible D match to TRBD2 (5 bases). CDR1 and CDR2 from the germline V gene are SGHTA and FQGNSA. Trimming left V 8 bases short and J 10 bases short, with 21 bases between. The CDR3 contains 14 residues. The CDR3 nucleotides read TGTGCCAGCGCCCGGATCCGACTACCTTTGGAGCAGTTCTTC. The encoded protein is CASARIRLPLEQFF.

This chain links TRBV27 with TRBJ1-4; possible D gene TRBD1, 6 bases. The CDR3 is 19 amino acids. Per the germline V gene, CDR1 is MNHEY and CDR2 is SMNVEV (reference sequence). V lost 7 bases, J lost 4 bases, and 28 bases lay in between. The DNA of the CDR3 is TGTGCCAGCAAGTCTCACCCACGACGAGGGACACGGGATAATGAAAAACTGTTTTTT. Amino acid sequence: CASKSHPRRGTRDNEKLFF.

This clonotype was recorded many times. The chain has TRBV4-1 and TRBJ2-7; D is undetermined. The CDR3 has 14 residues. Germline V gene sequence: CDR1 MGHRA, CDR2 YSYEKL. V lost 1 base and J lost 1, with 8 bases in between. The CDR3: CASSQGVASYEQYF. The DNA of the CDR3 is TGCGCCAGCAGCCAAGGTGTGGCGTCCTACGAGCAGTACTTC.